This record covers a single TCR beta chain. Antigen specificity is unknown. Germline CDR1 and CDR2: SEHNR and FQNEAQ (reference sequence). Trimming at V came to 5 bases and at J to 4 bases, leaving 18 bases not matched to a gene. This CDR3 has 18 amino acids. Sequenced by immunoSEQ multiplex PCR; TCRdb stores in-frame clones only, minus some. The data hold 65,000 to 80,000 clones, with around nine tenths observed a single time. The data derive from a study of chemoradiotherapy in HPV16-positive cancers. Broader study findings: During treatment, candidate HPV-specific clones and E7-related motifs expanded in tumor. In HPV16-positive patients, HPV-responsive T-cell expansion tracked better recurrence-free survival.

The receptor was isolated from a human donor with HPV-associated anogenital cancer. The sample here was blood, taken from a patient who underwent chemoradiotherapy. The chain carries TRBV7-9 and TRBJ2-7; 9 bases are shared with TRBD2. CDR3 region: CASSQEPGGGRAKYEQYF. As DNA, the CDR3 is TGTGCCAGCAGCCAGGAACCGGGCGGCGGGAGGGCGAAATACGAGCAGTACTTC.